This passage covers 16 T cell receptor beta chains from one sample sequenced in a study of blood T cell repertoires in COVID-19. The data were produced by immunoSEQ multiplex PCR, yet TCRdb's version contains in-frame clones alone and is incomplete. The data show approximately 300,000 clones, 90% seen once. The sequencing input was PBMCs or T cells enriched from blood (not recorded which). The receptors derive from a woman in her 30s who had been exposed to COVID-19.

The chain has TRBV4-1 and TRBJ2-1; D possibly corresponds to TRBD1 (6 bases). The germline V gene has CDR1 MGHRA and CDR2 YSYEKL. V was cut by 4 bases and J by 9 bases, with 13 bases left in between. The CDR3 contains 13 residues. CDR3 residues: CASSPDRLGEQFF. The CDR3 bases are TGCGCCAGCAGCCCTGACAGGTTAGGTGAGCAGTTCTTC.

CDR3 bases: TGTGCCAGCAGTTCTGACAGCTTCACTGAAGCTTTCTTT. Amino acid sequence: CASSSDSFTEAFF. The V call is TRBV12-3 or TRBV12-4, the J call TRBJ1-1; D perhaps matches TRBD1 (5 bases). V was pared by 4 bases and J by 4 bases, with 10 bases between. The CDR3 has 13 amino acids.

The V gene is TRBV5-1, the J gene TRBJ1-5, with D possibly being TRBD1 (5 bases). The CDR3 runs 17 residues. Trimming removed 1 base from V and 0 bases from J, with 14 bases in between. Looked up from germline, CDR1 is SGHRS and CDR2 is YFSETQ. The CDR3 protein is CASSLRQGPYSNQPQHF. The DNA for the CDR3 is TGCGCCAGCAGCTTGAGGCAGGGCCCTTATAGCAATCAGCCCCAGCATTTT.

The chain links TRBV5-1 to TRBJ1-2; 7 bases are a match to TRBD1. This CDR3 has 15 amino acids. Unmatched junction bases numbered 11, after V lost 6 bases and J lost 3 bases. Germline CDR1 is SGHRS and CDR2 is YFSETQ. CDR3 sequence (DNA): TGCGCCAGCACCGACGGGGGACAGCCCTACTATGGCTACACCTTC. This codes for CASTDGGQPYYGYTF.

The CDR3, as DNA: TGTGCCAGCAGCCGCGGGAGTGGCACAGATACGCAGTATTTT. Translating it yields CASSRGSGTDTQYF. This chain joins TRBV5-4 and TRBJ2-3, with 7 bases identical to TRBD2. The CDR3 length is 14 residues. The V and J ends lost 4 bases and 1 base, in that order; junction bases with no gene match: 3. In germline, CDR1 is SGHNT, CDR2 YYREEE (reference sequence).

The chain combines TRBV11-2 with TRBJ2-7; TRBD1 agrees at 8 bases. CDR1 and CDR2 from the germline V gene are SGHAT and FQNNGV. This CDR3 is 15 amino acids long. The ends lost 2 bases at V and 2 bases at J; junction bases unmatched: 5. CDR3 coding DNA: TGTGCCAGCAGCTTATCCCCAGGGGGCCCCTACGAGCAGTACTTC. Protein sequence: CASSLSPGGPYEQYF.

In its sample, this clone was seen once. This chain joins TRBV11-2 and TRBJ2-7, with no clear D. The CDR3 spans 14 residues. Trimming removed 2 bases from V and 0 bases from J, with 8 bases in between. CDR1 SGHAT and CDR2 FQNNGV come from the germline V gene. The chain's CDR3 is CASSLQRSSYEQYF. The CDR3 nucleotides are TGTGCCAGCAGCTTACAAAGGAGCTCCTACGAGCAGTACTTC. The entire variable domain, with the rest obtained from reference TRBV11-2 and TRBJ2-7, is as follows: EAGVAQSPRYKIIEKRQSVAFWCNPISGHATLYWYQQILGQGPKLLIQFQNNGVVDDSQLPKDRFSAERLKGVDSTLKIQPAKLEDSAVYLCASSLQRSSYEQYFGPGTRLTVT.

The chain joins TRBV5-1 to TRBJ2-5, with unresolved D. Trimming took 2 bases from V and 2 from J, leaving 4 bases between them. This CDR3 comprises 12 residues. The germline V gene encodes CDR1 SGHRS and CDR2 YFSETQ. In DNA, the CDR3 is TGCGCCAGCAGCTTCGGTCAAGAGACCCAGTACTTC. Its protein is CASSFGQETQYF.

This chain uses TRBV16 with TRBJ2-5; no clear D gene. The CDR3 has 14 residues. The germline V gene encodes CDR1 KGHSY and CDR2 FQNENV. V dropped 0 bases and J dropped 7 bases, with 12 bases sitting between them. Written as DNA, the CDR3 is TGTGCCAGCAGCCAATCGAGCGAATTGGGGACCCAGTACTTC. As protein: CASSQSSELGTQYF.

V is TRBV5-1 and J is TRBJ1-1; no definite D call. CDR3 size: 15 residues. The germline V gene has CDR1 SGHRS and CDR2 YFSETQ. V was clipped by 0 bases and J by 1 base, with 10 bases between them. CDR3 sequence reads: CASSLVVSANTEAFF. The CDR3 region has the DNA TGCGCCAGCAGCTTGGTGGTCAGTGCGAACACTGAAGCTTTCTTT.

This clone was counted only a few times. The V call is TRBV2, the J call TRBJ1-5, with 7 bases that match TRBD1. CDR3 length: 13 residues. The J segment lost 5 bases and the V segment lost 6 bases, leaving 4 bases of the junction unmatched. The germline CDR1 and CDR2 sequences are SNHLY and FYNNEI. The DNA of the CDR3 is TGTGCCAGCAGCCTCGACAGGGATCAGCCCCAGCATTTT. This sequence encodes CASSLDRDQPQHF. Variable domain in full (rest from reference TRBV2 and TRBJ1-5): EPEVTQTPSHQVTQMGQEVILRCVPISNHLYFYWYRQILGQKVEFLVSFYNNEISEKSEIFDDQFSVERPDGSNFTLKIRSTKLEDSAMYFCASSLDRDQPQHFGDGTRLSIL.

This chain uses TRBV4-3 with TRBJ2-3; 10 bases are shared with TRBD2. The CDR3 covers 18 residues. Germline V gives CDR1 LGHNA, CDR2 YSLEER. The junction had 11 bases not matched to a gene; V was cut back by 0 bases and J by 5 bases. CDR3 coding DNA: TGCGCCAGCAGCCAAGATTGGGGGCTAGCGGGGGCCGAAGATACGCAGTATTTT. Its protein product is CASSQDWGLAGAEDTQYF.

The chain combines TRBV5-4 with TRBJ1-6, with D perhaps TRBD1 (5 bases). Germline CDR1 SGHNT, CDR2 YYREEE (reference sequence). Trimming took 3 bases from V and 9 from J, leaving 13 bases between them. This CDR3 is 14 amino acids long. The CDR3 bases are TGTGCCAGCAGCTATCAGGGTAGCGGTTCACCCCTCCACTTT. The encoded protein is CASSYQGSGSPLHF.

The CDR3 loop reads CASAWRVAEQFF. The DNA for the CDR3 is TGTGCCAGCGCTTGGAGGGTTGCTGAGCAGTTCTTC. The chain carries TRBV12-3 or TRBV12-4 and TRBJ2-1; possibly TRBD2 for D (6 bases). This CDR3 contains 12 residues. Trimming cost V 8 bases and J 9 bases, with 14 bases left between them.

The chain combines TRBV5-1 with TRBJ2-2, with D possibly being TRBD1 (6 bases). V lost 4 bases and J lost 1, with 8 bases in between. This CDR3 region has 14 residues. The germline gives CDR1 SGHRS, CDR2 YFSETQ. CDR3 loop: CASSTGQNTGELFF. The CDR3, as DNA: TGCGCCAGCAGCACGGGACAGAACACCGGGGAGCTGTTTTTT. Full variable domain (outside the CDR3, taken from reference TRBV5-1 and TRBJ2-2): KAGVTQTPRYLIKTRGQQVTLSCSPISGHRSVSWYQQTPGQGLQFLFEYFSETQRNKGNFPGRFSGRQFSNSRSEMNVSTLELGDSALYLCASSTGQNTGELFFGEGSRLTVL.

V and J are TRBV6-5 and TRBJ2-1, with TRBD2 identical over 7 bases. This CDR3 is 15 amino acids long. CDR1 and CDR2 (germline): MNHEY, SVGAGI. V was clipped by 7 bases and J by 1 base; unmatched bases: 7. The CDR3: CASTLERGSYNEQFF. The CDR3 DNA follows: TGTGCCAGCACCCTCGAGCGGGGTTCCTACAATGAGCAGTTCTTC.